This record looks at one T cell receptor (beta chain) sequence and its context. Its antigen is unknown. This sample was taken from a study of T cell responses to AZD1222 COVID-19 vaccine. Study results and caveats: Nearly half of spike-specific TCRs reportedly target variant regions that are unmutated in the B.1.351 and B.1.1.7 variants.

Trimming took 6 bases from V and 2 from J; bases not matched to a gene: 4. The length of the CDR3 is 15 residues. Germline V gene lookup returns CDR1 MNHEY and CDR2 SVGAGI. Only in-frame clones appear in the TCRdb table, and some are missing; sequencing was by immunoSEQ multiplex PCR. The top ten hold approximately 3% of the sample, which has roughly 120,000 clones, roughly 90% seen once. This sample comprised peripheral blood, obtained on day 0 of AZD1222 vaccination. This rearrangement joins TRBV6-5 to TRBJ2-7; TRBD2 agrees at 13 bases. The sequence came from an adult in good health. CDR3 nucleotide sequence: TGTGCCAGCAGCCCGGGACTAGCGGGAACCTACGAGCAGTACTTC. Its protein product is CASSPGLAGTYEQYF.